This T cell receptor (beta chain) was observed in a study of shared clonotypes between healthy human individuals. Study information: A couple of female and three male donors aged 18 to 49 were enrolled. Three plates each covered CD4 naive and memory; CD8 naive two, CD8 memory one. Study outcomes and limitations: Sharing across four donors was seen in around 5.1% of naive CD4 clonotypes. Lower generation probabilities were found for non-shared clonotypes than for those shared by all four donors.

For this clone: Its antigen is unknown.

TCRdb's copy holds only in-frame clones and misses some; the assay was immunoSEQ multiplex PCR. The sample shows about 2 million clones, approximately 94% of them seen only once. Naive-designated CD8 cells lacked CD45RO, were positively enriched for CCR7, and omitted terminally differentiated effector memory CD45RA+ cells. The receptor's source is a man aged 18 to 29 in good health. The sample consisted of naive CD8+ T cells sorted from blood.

The CDR3 is CASSSIGREEQYF. The CDR3 DNA is TGTGCCAGCAGTTCAATCGGACGGGAAGAGCAGTACTTC. This rearrangement joins TRBV27 to TRBJ2-7; possibly TRBD2 for D (5 bases). This CDR3 comprises 13 residues. In germline, CDR1 is MNHEY, CDR2 SMNVEV (reference sequence). V was trimmed by 4 bases and J by 7 bases, leaving 14 bases between them.